Below, 8 T cell receptor beta chains from the same sample are listed, as sequenced in a study of blood T cell repertoires in COVID-19. Measured with immunoSEQ multiplex PCR; TCRdb has only the in-frame clones, and not every one. The sample lists around 160,000 clones; roughly 90% were seen once. Sequenced material: peripheral blood. The receptors here all came from a man aged 55 to 70 with active or convalescent COVID-19.

The chain couples TRBV14 to TRBJ1-4; 9 bases line up with TRBD1. This CDR3 is built from 16 residues. The junction had 10 bases not matched to a gene; V was cut back by 3 bases and J by 8 bases. Per the germline V gene, CDR1 is SGHDN and CDR2 is FVKESK. CDR3 residues: CASSHQSGTGREKLFF. The CDR3 bases are TGTGCCAGCAGCCATCAATCCGGGACAGGGAGAGAAAAACTGTTTTTT.

The chain joins TRBV5-1 to TRBJ2-7; possible D gene TRBD1, 6 bases. The germline V gene has CDR1 SGHRS and CDR2 YFSETQ. CDR3 length: 14 amino acids. V dropped 4 bases and J dropped 6 bases, with 17 bases sitting between them. CDR3 amino acids: CASSTTGQYLEQYF. Here the CDR3 DNA reads TGCGCCAGCAGCACCACCGGACAGTATCTCGAGCAGTACTTC. Full variable domain (missing parts from reference TRBV5-1 and TRBJ2-7): KAGVTQTPRYLIKTRGQQVTLSCSPISGHRSVSWYQQTPGQGLQFLFEYFSETQRNKGNFPGRFSGRQFSNSRSEMNVSTLELGDSALYLCASSTTGQYLEQYFGPGTRLTVT.

The rearrangement joins TRBV5-5 to TRBJ1-3; 8 bases agree with TRBD1. This CDR3 comprises 13 residues. V was pared by 7 bases and J by 4 bases, with 4 bases of the junction left unmatched. CDR1 is SGHKS and CDR2 is YYEKEE in the germline V gene (reference sequence). This CDR3 reads CASGQGRGNTIYF. CDR3 sequence (DNA): TGTGCCAGCGGACAGGGTCGGGGAAACACCATATATTTT.

The rearrangement links TRBV11-2 to TRBJ2-3, with TRBD2 matching over 9 bases. With V trimmed by 6 bases and J by 3 bases, 10 bases remained unmatched. CDR3 length: 16 amino acids. Germline V gene data show CDR1 as SGHAT and CDR2 as FQNNGV. The CDR3 here is CASSELVAGVTDTQYF. In DNA, the CDR3 is TGTGCCAGCAGTGAACTGGTAGCGGGAGTGACAGATACGCAGTATTTT.

V is TRBV10-3 and J is TRBJ1-1, with 9 bases fitting TRBD1. The CDR3 spans 16 residues. Germline CDR1 is ENHRY and CDR2 is SYGVKD. V shed 10 bases, J shed 1 base, and the junction held 13 bases outside the gene matches. The CDR3 reads CATRTGTGRGNTEAFF. In nucleotides, the CDR3 is TGTGCCACCCGGACCGGGACAGGGAGGGGGAACACTGAAGCTTTCTTT.

This clone was counted a single time. This chain connects TRBV7-9 to TRBJ2-1; TRBD2 aligns across 10 bases. The CDR3 loop spans 16 amino acids. V lost 2 bases and J lost 3; bases outside the gene matches: 4. Looked up from germline, CDR1 is SEHNR and CDR2 is FQNEAQ (reference sequence). CDR3 nucleotide sequence: TGTGCCAGCAGCTTACTAGCGGGAGTTGGCTACAATGAGCAGTTCTTC. Translation: CASSLLAGVGYNEQFF. Full variable domain (missing parts from reference TRBV7-9 and TRBJ2-1): DTGVSQNPRHKITKRGQNVTFRCDPISEHNRLYWYRQTLGQGPEFLTYFQNEAQLEKSRLLSDRFSAERPKGSFSTLEIQRTEQGDSAMYLCASSLLAGVGYNEQFFGPGTRLTVL.

J is TRBJ1-2 and V is TRBV5-5; D might be TRBD1 (5 bases). The CDR3 extends over 15 amino acids. V was trimmed by 4 bases and J by 8 bases, leaving 21 bases between them. Germline V gives CDR1 SGHKS, CDR2 YYEKEE (reference sequence). CDR3 nucleotide sequence: TGTGCCAGCAGCGGGCGCGCCGGCGGACACACGGGCTACACCTTC. This sequence encodes CASSGRAGGHTGYTF.

V gene TRBV24-1 combines with J gene TRBJ2-1; 7 nucleotides line up with TRBD1. The germline V gene encodes CDR1 KGHDR and CDR2 SFDVKD. The CDR3 has 18 residues. The V and J ends lost 2 bases and 2 bases, in that order; junction bases with no gene match: 11. The CDR3 loop is CATSDSQQGSPAYNEQFF. CDR3 nucleotides: TGTGCCACCAGTGATTCCCAACAGGGGTCTCCTGCCTACAATGAGCAGTTCTTC.